Sequencing of this T cell receptor beta chain was carried out in a study of spatial heterogeneity in lung cancer. Via MiXCR, TCRdb re-called the 5' RACE reads, giving one row per CDR3 protein. The sample lists almost 75,000 distinct CDR3 sequences, about an eighth occurring once. CDR1 is SEHNR and CDR2 is FQNEAQ in the germline V gene (reference sequence). V was trimmed by 1 base and J by 8 bases, leaving 6 bases between them. There are 12 residues in the CDR3. Specified time point: sample taken at primary tumor resection. Sequencing covered unsorted whole RNA taken from tumor, nontumor lung or frozen PBMC.

The chain links TRBV7-9 to TRBJ1-5; D gene ambiguous. This clonotype was sampled from a male donor with early-stage non-small cell lung cancer. The sequenced sample was PBMCs, obtained at surgery. This CDR3 is CASSLGVEPQHF. CDR3 in DNA: TGTGCCAGCAGCTTAGGAGTTGAGCCCCAGCATTTT.